This T cell receptor (beta chain) was profiled in a study of blood T cell repertoires in COVID-19. Overall study: The study drew acute and convalescent COVID-19 samples from the United States, Italy and Spain. T cells, B-cell-depleted T cells, or PBMCs supplied cDNA or gDNA.

Germline lookup yields CDR1 SEHNR and CDR2 FQNEAQ (reference sequence). Deletions cut 5 bases from V and 2 bases from J, with 14 bases between. The CDR3 is made up of 15 amino acids. Participants came from some 23 US areas, aged about 18 to 100 years. Allocation to cohorts depended on clinical history reported by the participants. Libraries were prepared by immunoSEQ multiplex PCR; TCRdb keeps only in-frame clonotypes and omits some of them. This sample yields fewer than 200,000 clones, of which approximately 82% are seen a single time; 15% to 20% belongs to the top ten. Source material: PBMCs or T cells enriched from blood (not recorded which). The V and J genes are TRBV7-9 and TRBJ2-3; a possible D gene is TRBD2 (6 bases). The receptor's source is a woman aged 45 to 65 who had recovered from COVID-19. The CDR3 DNA sequence: TGTGCCAGCAGCCCCGGGGGAACATTCACAGATACGCAGTATTTT. Translated, it gives CASSPGGTFTDTQYF.